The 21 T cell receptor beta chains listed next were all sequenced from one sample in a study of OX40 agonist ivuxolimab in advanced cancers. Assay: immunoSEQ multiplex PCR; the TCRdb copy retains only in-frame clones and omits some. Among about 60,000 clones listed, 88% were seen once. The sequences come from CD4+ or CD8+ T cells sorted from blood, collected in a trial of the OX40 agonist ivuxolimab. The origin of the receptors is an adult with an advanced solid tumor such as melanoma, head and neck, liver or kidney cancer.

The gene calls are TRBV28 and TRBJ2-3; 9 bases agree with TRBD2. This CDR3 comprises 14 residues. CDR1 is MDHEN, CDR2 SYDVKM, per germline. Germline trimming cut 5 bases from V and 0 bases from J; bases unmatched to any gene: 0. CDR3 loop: CASSLAGSTDTQYF. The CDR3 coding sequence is TGTGCCAGCAGTCTAGCGGGGAGCACAGATACGCAGTATTTT.

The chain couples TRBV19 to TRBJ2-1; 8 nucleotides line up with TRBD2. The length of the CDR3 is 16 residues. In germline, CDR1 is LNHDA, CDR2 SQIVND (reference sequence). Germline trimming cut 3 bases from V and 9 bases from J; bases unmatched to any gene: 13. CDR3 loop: CASSIPAGDQRGEQFF. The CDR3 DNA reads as TGTGCCAGTAGTATTCCAGCGGGAGACCAGCGAGGTGAGCAGTTCTTC.

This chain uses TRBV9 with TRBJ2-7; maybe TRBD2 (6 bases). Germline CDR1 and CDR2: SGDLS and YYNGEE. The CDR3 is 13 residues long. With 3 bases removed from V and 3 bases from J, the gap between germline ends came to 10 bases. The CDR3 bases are TGTGCCAGCAGCGACGGGAGTTTCTACGAGCAGTACTTC. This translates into CASSDGSFYEQYF.

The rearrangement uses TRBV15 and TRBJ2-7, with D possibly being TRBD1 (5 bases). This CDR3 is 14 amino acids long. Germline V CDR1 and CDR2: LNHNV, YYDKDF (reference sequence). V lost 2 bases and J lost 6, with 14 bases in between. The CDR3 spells CATSRKRTGSEQYF. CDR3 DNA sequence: TGTGCCACCAGCAGAAAACGAACAGGAAGCGAGCAGTACTTC.

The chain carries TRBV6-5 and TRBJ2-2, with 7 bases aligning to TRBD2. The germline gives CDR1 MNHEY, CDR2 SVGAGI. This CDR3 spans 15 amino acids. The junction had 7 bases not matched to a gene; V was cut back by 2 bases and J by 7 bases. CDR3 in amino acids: CASSYMTSRGGELFF. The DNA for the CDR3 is TGTGCCAGCAGTTACATGACTAGCCGTGGCGGGGAGCTGTTTTTT.

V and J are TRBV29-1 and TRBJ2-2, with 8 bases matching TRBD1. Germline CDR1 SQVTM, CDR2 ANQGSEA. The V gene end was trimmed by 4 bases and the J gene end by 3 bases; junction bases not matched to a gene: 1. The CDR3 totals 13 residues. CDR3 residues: CSVGTGYTGELFF. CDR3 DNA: TGCAGCGTTGGGACAGGGTACACCGGGGAGCTGTTTTTT.

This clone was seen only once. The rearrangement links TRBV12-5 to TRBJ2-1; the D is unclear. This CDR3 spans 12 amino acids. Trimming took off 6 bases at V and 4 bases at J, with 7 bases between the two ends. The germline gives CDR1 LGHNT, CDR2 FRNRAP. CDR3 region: CASGPQYNEQFF. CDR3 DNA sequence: TGTGCTAGTGGCCCTCAGTACAATGAGCAGTTCTTC.

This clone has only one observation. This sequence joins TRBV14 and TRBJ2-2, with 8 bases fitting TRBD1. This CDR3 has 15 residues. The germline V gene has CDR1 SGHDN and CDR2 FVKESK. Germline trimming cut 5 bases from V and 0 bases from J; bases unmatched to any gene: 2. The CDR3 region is CASSYRGTNTGELFF. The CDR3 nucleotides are TGTGCCAGCAGCTACAGGGGGACGAACACCGGGGAGCTGTTTTTT. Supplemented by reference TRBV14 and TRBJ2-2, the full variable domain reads EAGVTQFPSHSVIEKGQTVTLRCDPISGHDNLYWYRRVMGKEIKFLLHFVKESKQDESGMPNNRFLAERTGGTYSTLKVQPAELEDSGVYFCASSYRGTNTGELFFGEGSRLTVL.

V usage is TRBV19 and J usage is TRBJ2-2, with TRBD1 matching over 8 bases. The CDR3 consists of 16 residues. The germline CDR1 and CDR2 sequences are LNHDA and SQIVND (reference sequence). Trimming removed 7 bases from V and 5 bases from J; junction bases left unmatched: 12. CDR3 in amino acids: CASTDPGRGHTGELFF. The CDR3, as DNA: TGTGCCAGTACCGATCCGGGCAGGGGGCATACCGGGGAGCTGTTTTTT.

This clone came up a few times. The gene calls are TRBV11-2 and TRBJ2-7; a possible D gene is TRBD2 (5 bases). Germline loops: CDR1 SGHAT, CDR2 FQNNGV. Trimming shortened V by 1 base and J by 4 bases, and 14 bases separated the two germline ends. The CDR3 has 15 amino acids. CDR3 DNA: TGTGCCAGCAGCTTAGGTAGAGGACTCTTTTACGAGCAGTACTTC. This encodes CASSLGRGLFYEQYF.

This CDR3 is CASSTWRGSYNEQFF. The CDR3, as DNA: TGTGCCAGCAGCACATGGAGGGGGTCCTACAATGAGCAGTTCTTC. The chain employs TRBV7-9 and TRBJ2-1; D may correspond to TRBD1 or TRBD2 (6 bases each). The V and J ends lost 5 bases and 1 base respectively, with 12 bases between them. Germline-derived CDR1 and CDR2 are SEHNR and FQNEAQ (reference sequence). This CDR3 is built from 15 residues.

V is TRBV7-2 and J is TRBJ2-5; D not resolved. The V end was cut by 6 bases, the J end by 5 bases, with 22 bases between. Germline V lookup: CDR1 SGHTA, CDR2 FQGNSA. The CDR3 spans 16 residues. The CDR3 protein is CASRPGMGARKETQYF. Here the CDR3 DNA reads TGTGCCAGCAGACCCGGCATGGGTGCCAGGAAGGAGACCCAGTACTTC. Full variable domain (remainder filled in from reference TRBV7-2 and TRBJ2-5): GAGVSQSPSNKVTEKGKDVELRCDPISGHTALYWYRQSLGQGLEFLIYFQGNSAPDKSGLPSDRFSAERTGGSVSTLTIQRTQQEDSAVYLCASRPGMGARKETQYFGPGTRLLVL.

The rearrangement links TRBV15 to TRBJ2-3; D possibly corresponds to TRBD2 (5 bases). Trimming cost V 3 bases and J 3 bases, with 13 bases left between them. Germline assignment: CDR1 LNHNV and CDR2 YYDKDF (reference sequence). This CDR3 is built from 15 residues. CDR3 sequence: CATSSRGFSTDTQYF. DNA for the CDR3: TGTGCCACCAGCAGCCGAGGGTTTTCGACAGATACGCAGTATTTT.

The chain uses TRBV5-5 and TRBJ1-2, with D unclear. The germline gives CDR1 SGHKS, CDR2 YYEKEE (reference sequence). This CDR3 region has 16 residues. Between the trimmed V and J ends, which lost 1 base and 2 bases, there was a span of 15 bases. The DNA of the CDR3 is TGTGCCAGCAGCTTGCGGAGGGAGCCCATAAACTATGGCTACACCTTC. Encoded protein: CASSLRREPINYGYTF. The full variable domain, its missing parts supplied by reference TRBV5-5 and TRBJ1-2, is DAGVTQSPTHLIKTRGQQVTLRCSPISGHKSVSWYQQVLGQGPQFIFQYYEKEERGRGNFPDRFSARQFPNYSSELNVNALLLGDSALYLCASSLRREPINYGYTFGSGTRLTVV.

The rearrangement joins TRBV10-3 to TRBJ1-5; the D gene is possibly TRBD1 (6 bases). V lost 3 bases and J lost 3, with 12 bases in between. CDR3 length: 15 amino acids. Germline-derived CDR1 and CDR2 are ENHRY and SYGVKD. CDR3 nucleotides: TGTGCCATCAGTGAAACCACAGGGAACAATCAGCCCCAGCATTTT. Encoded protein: CAISETTGNNQPQHF.

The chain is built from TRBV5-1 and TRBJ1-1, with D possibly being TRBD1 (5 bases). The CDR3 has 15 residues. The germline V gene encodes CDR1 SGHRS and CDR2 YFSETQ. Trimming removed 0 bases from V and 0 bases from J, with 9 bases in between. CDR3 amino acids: CASSLGGSVNTEAFF. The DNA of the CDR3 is TGCGCCAGCAGCTTGGGGGGGAGTGTGAACACTGAAGCTTTCTTT.

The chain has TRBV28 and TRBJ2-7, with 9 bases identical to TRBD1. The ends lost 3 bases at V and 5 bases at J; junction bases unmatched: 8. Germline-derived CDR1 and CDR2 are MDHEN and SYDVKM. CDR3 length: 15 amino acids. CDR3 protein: CASSLSGTGLNEQYF. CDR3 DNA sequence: TGTGCCAGCAGTTTGTCCGGGACAGGGCTCAACGAGCAGTACTTC.

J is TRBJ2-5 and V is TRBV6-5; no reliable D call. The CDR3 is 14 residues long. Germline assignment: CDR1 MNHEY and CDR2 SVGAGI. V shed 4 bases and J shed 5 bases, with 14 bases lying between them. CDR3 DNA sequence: TGTGCCAGCAGTTCTTCTAGTCTCCGGGAGACCCAGTACTTC. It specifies CASSSSSLRETQYF.

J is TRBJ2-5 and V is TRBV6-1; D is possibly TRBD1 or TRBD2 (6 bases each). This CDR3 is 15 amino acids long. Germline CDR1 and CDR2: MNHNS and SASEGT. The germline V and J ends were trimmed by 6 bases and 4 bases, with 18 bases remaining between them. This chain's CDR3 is CASSQNRVEGETQYF. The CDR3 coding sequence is TGTGCCAGCAGCCAGAACAGGGTGGAGGGAGAGACCCAGTACTTC.

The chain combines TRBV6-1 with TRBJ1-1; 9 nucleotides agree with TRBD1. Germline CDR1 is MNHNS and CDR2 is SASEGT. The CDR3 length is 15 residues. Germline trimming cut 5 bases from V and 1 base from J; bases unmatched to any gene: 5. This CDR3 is CASSTGQGRNTEAFF. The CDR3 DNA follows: TGTGCCAGCAGTACCGGACAGGGGCGGAACACTGAAGCTTTCTTT.

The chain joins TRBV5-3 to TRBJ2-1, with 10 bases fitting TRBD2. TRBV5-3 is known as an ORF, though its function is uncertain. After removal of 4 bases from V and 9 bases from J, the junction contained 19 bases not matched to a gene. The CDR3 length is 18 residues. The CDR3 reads CARSPKVAGGPGGSEQFF. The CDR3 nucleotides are TGTGCCAGAAGCCCAAAAGTAGCGGGAGGCCCGGGGGGTAGTGAGCAGTTCTTC.